The rows below give T cell receptor beta chains drawn from one sample of a study of blood T cells in healthy people across ages. Each CDR3 protein is one row after TCRdb ran MiXCR on the 5' RACE reads. The sample lists about 780,000 distinct CDR3 sequences; 46% were seen once. The sample taken for sequencing was blood. The receptors derive from an elderly man in good health. Both conserved end residues are part of each CDR3. The order of the fields is J gene, D gene, clone size, V gene, CDR3 DNA, CDR3 protein. D genes are given only for firm matches. Clone size is shown for a subset of rows, as once, few, many or a class of expanded clone.

j_call: TRBJ2-5
d_call: TRBD1
clone_size: NA
v_call: TRBV29-1
cdr3_nt: TGCAGCGTTCGGGGACAGGGAAAGGAGACCCAGTACTTC
cdr3_aa: CSVRGQGKETQYF

j_call: TRBJ1-2
d_call: NA
clone_size: NA
v_call: TRBV29-1
cdr3_nt: TGCAGCGTAACCCGGGACGAATCCCGCTACACCTTC
cdr3_aa: CSVTRDESRYTF

j_call: TRBJ2-2
d_call: NA
clone_size: NA
v_call: TRBV5-1
cdr3_nt: TGCGCCAGCAGCTCGGGACCACCCACCGGGGAGCTGTTTTTT
cdr3_aa: CASSSGPPTGELFF

j_call: TRBJ2-7
d_call: TRBD2
clone_size: NA
v_call: TRBV6-2/TRBV6-3
cdr3_nt: TGTGCCAGCAGCCCTGGGCGGGGGGTTTCCTACAATGAGCAGTACTTC
cdr3_aa: CASSPGRGVSYNEQYF

j_call: TRBJ2-5
d_call: NA
clone_size: NA
v_call: TRBV28
cdr3_nt: TGTGCCAACAGTTCGCGAGAGACCCAGTACTTC
cdr3_aa: CANSSRETQYF

j_call: TRBJ2-1
d_call: TRBD1
clone_size: few
v_call: TRBV5-1
cdr3_nt: TGCGCCAGCAGCTTGGGACAGGGGGCGATCAATGAGCAGTTCTTC
cdr3_aa: CASSLGQGAINEQFF

j_call: TRBJ1-2
d_call: NA
clone_size: few
v_call: TRBV25-1
cdr3_nt: TGTGCCAGCAGTAAAGGACACTCCTATGGCTACACCTTC
cdr3_aa: CASSKGHSYGYTF

j_call: TRBJ2-2
d_call: TRBD2
clone_size: few
v_call: TRBV12-3/TRBV12-4
cdr3_nt: TGTGCCAGCAGTTTCGTACTAGCGGAGTTCACCGGGGAGCTGTTTTTT
cdr3_aa: CASSFVLAEFTGELFF

j_call: TRBJ2-7
d_call: TRBD1
clone_size: NA
v_call: TRBV27
cdr3_nt: TGTGCCAGCAACCCCAGCCGTGACAGGGGCTACGAGCAGTACTTC
cdr3_aa: CASNPSRDRGYEQYF

j_call: TRBJ2-7
d_call: TRBD2
clone_size: NA
v_call: TRBV29-1
cdr3_nt: TGCAGCGTTGTTGTTAGCGGGACCGAGCAGTACTTC
cdr3_aa: CSVVVSGTEQYF

j_call: TRBJ2-7
d_call: TRBD1
clone_size: NA
v_call: TRBV7-2
cdr3_nt: TGTGCCAGCACCTTACAGGGGACCAACGAGCAGTACTTC
cdr3_aa: CASTLQGTNEQYF

j_call: TRBJ2-3
d_call: TRBD1
clone_size: NA
v_call: TRBV28
cdr3_nt: TGTGCCAGCAAGAAAGGACAGGGCGCAGATACGCAGTATTTT
cdr3_aa: CASKKGQGADTQYF

j_call: TRBJ2-1
d_call: NA
clone_size: NA
v_call: TRBV19
cdr3_nt: TGTGCCAGTAGTATAGGTGGGGTTTTATCCTACAATGAGCAGTTCTTC
cdr3_aa: CASSIGGVLSYNEQFF

j_call: TRBJ2-3
d_call: TRBD2
clone_size: few
v_call: TRBV14
cdr3_nt: TGTGCCAGCAGCCCATCTAGCGGGAGTGGCACAGATACGCAGTATTTT
cdr3_aa: CASSPSSGSGTDTQYF

j_call: TRBJ1-2
d_call: TRBD1
clone_size: NA
v_call: TRBV20-1
cdr3_nt: TGCAGTGCCCCGGACAGGGCTATTACCTATGGCTACACCTTC
cdr3_aa: CSAPDRAITYGYTF

j_call: TRBJ2-6
d_call: TRBD1
clone_size: NA
v_call: TRBV10-3
cdr3_nt: TGTGCCATCAGTGGGCGGACAGGGGGTGCAATCTCTGGGGCCAACGTCCTGACTTTC
cdr3_aa: CAISGRTGGAISGANVLTF

j_call: TRBJ2-2
d_call: NA
clone_size: NA
v_call: TRBV28
cdr3_nt: TGTGCCAGCAGTTTATGGGGCGGTCAGTCGGGAGCGGCCGGGGAGCTGTTTTTT
cdr3_aa: CASSLWGGQSGAAGELFF

j_call: TRBJ2-5
d_call: NA
clone_size: many
v_call: TRBV12-3/TRBV12-4
cdr3_nt: TGTGCCAGCAGTCAGCAGCAGACCCAGTACTTC
cdr3_aa: CASSQQQTQYF

j_call: TRBJ2-7
d_call: NA
clone_size: NA
v_call: TRBV7-3
cdr3_nt: TGTGCCAGCAGCTTAAATCCAGGGGCAGGTTACGAGCAGTACTTC
cdr3_aa: CASSLNPGAGYEQYF

j_call: TRBJ2-7
d_call: NA
clone_size: NA
v_call: TRBV5-1
cdr3_nt: TGCGCCAGCAGCTCGGATGTCTCCTCATCCTACAATGAGCAGTACTTC
cdr3_aa: CASSSDVSSSYNEQYF

j_call: TRBJ2-5
d_call: NA
clone_size: few
v_call: TRBV30
cdr3_nt: TGTGCCTCCGGGAAGTCGCAAGAGACCCAGTACTTC
cdr3_aa: CASGKSQETQYF

j_call: TRBJ2-7
d_call: NA
clone_size: many
v_call: TRBV4-3
cdr3_nt: TGCGCCAGCAGCCAAGATATGAGGGGAAGGGCCTACGAGCAGTACTTC
cdr3_aa: CASSQDMRGRAYEQYF

j_call: TRBJ2-7
d_call: TRBD2
clone_size: NA
v_call: TRBV7-2
cdr3_nt: TGTGCCAGCAGCCCCGCCCTTATGCGAGCGGGAGACGAGCAGTACTTC
cdr3_aa: CASSPALMRAGDEQYF

j_call: TRBJ2-4
d_call: TRBD2
clone_size: NA
v_call: TRBV29-1
cdr3_nt: TGCAGCGTTAAGACTAGCGACATTCAGTACTTC
cdr3_aa: CSVKTSDIQYF

j_call: TRBJ2-5
d_call: NA
clone_size: many
v_call: TRBV7-2
cdr3_nt: TGTGCCAGCAGCTTGGGGCAAATACAAGAGACCCAGTACTTC
cdr3_aa: CASSLGQIQETQYF

j_call: TRBJ2-5
d_call: TRBD1
clone_size: few
v_call: TRBV11-2
cdr3_nt: TGTGCCAGCAGCTTGTCCCGGGACAGCGCAGCGTCCCAGTACTTC
cdr3_aa: CASSLSRDSAASQYF

j_call: TRBJ1-1
d_call: NA
clone_size: few
v_call: TRBV30
cdr3_nt: TGTGCCTGGACCCTGTCTCACAGAGGGGACACTGAAGCTTTCTTT
cdr3_aa: CAWTLSHRGDTEAFF

j_call: TRBJ2-3
d_call: NA
clone_size: few
v_call: TRBV3-1
cdr3_nt: TGTGCCAGCAGCCATAGCGGAAAAAGCACAGATACGCAGTATTTT
cdr3_aa: CASSHSGKSTDTQYF

j_call: TRBJ2-7
d_call: TRBD2
clone_size: NA
v_call: TRBV7-2
cdr3_nt: TGTGCCAGCATGCCTAGCGGGCTCTCCTACAATGAGCAGTACTTC
cdr3_aa: CASMPSGLSYNEQYF

j_call: TRBJ2-6
d_call: TRBD1
clone_size: NA
v_call: TRBV4-2
cdr3_nt: TGTGCCAGCAGCACTGGGGACAGGGCTGGGGCCAACGTCCTGACTTTC
cdr3_aa: CASSTGDRAGANVLTF

j_call: TRBJ1-4
d_call: NA
clone_size: few
v_call: TRBV5-1
cdr3_nt: TGCGCCAGCAGCTTGACAGGGCGGATGACTAATGAAAAACTGTTTTTT
cdr3_aa: CASSLTGRMTNEKLFF

j_call: TRBJ2-1
d_call: TRBD2
clone_size: NA
v_call: TRBV20-1
cdr3_nt: TGCAGTGCTAGAAGTTCGGGGGCTGGGACTAGCGGCCGGATCAGCTACAATGAGCAGTTCTTC
cdr3_aa: CSARSSGAGTSGRISYNEQFF

j_call: TRBJ2-1
d_call: NA
clone_size: many
v_call: TRBV12-3/TRBV12-4
cdr3_nt: TGTGCCAGCAGCTTAAGCCCAAGCTCCTACAATGAGCAGTTCTTC
cdr3_aa: CASSLSPSSYNEQFF

j_call: TRBJ1-2
d_call: NA
clone_size: NA
v_call: TRBV20-1
cdr3_nt: TGCAGTGCTAGAGGCCAGGGATTCACGGACTATGGCTACACCTTC
cdr3_aa: CSARGQGFTDYGYTF

j_call: TRBJ2-7
d_call: NA
clone_size: few
v_call: TRBV14
cdr3_nt: NA
cdr3_aa: CASSQDFGAGEQYF

j_call: TRBJ2-3
d_call: NA
clone_size: few
v_call: TRBV2
cdr3_nt: TGTGCCAGCAGCCCCAAGGCGGGACAGCACACAGATACGCAGTATTTT
cdr3_aa: CASSPKAGQHTDTQYF

j_call: TRBJ2-1
d_call: TRBD2
clone_size: NA
v_call: TRBV9
cdr3_nt: TGTGCCAACAGCGGGGGGGGGACTAACGTACAGGATGAGCAGTTCTTC
cdr3_aa: CANSGGGTNVQDEQFF

j_call: TRBJ2-3
d_call: TRBD1
clone_size: few
v_call: TRBV4-1
cdr3_nt: TGCGCCAGCAGCCAAACTCCGGGACAGGGGACAGATACGCAGTATTTT
cdr3_aa: CASSQTPGQGTDTQYF

j_call: TRBJ2-5
d_call: TRBD1
clone_size: NA
v_call: TRBV29-1
cdr3_nt: TGCAGCGTTGAAGTGGGACAGGGGTTAAAGACCCAGTACTTC
cdr3_aa: CSVEVGQGLKTQYF

j_call: TRBJ2-7
d_call: TRBD2
clone_size: NA
v_call: TRBV3-1
cdr3_nt: TGTGCCAGCAGCCAAGAAGGTCTAGCGGTCTACGAGCAGTACTTC
cdr3_aa: CASSQEGLAVYEQYF

j_call: TRBJ1-6
d_call: NA
clone_size: few
v_call: TRBV20-1
cdr3_nt: TGCACCACAACAGGGATTCGGGATAATTCACCCCTCCACTTT
cdr3_aa: CTTTGIRDNSPLHF

j_call: TRBJ2-1
d_call: TRBD2
clone_size: few
v_call: TRBV7-6
cdr3_nt: TGTGCCAGCAGCTTAGCGGTTAGCGGGAGTATCGAGCAGTTCTTC
cdr3_aa: CASSLAVSGSIEQFF

j_call: TRBJ2-7
d_call: TRBD1
clone_size: once
v_call: TRBV5-1
cdr3_nt: TGCGCCAGCAGCTCATACGCCGGGACAGGGGGCCTGGACGAGCAGTACTTC
cdr3_aa: CASSSYAGTGGLDEQYF